This TCR beta chain is drawn from a study of shared clonotypes between healthy human individuals. General study findings and limits: In general, naive subsets displayed greater estimated richness than memory subsets did. When compared with the clonotypes that were shared by all four sorted-subset donors, the non-shared clonotypes turned out to have lower generation probabilities.

The CDR3 contains 16 residues. V was clipped by 3 bases and J by 1 base, with 12 bases between them. Per germline, CDR1 WNHNN and CDR2 SYGVQD (reference sequence). Assay: immunoSEQ multiplex PCR; the TCRdb copy retains only in-frame clones and omits some. The sample holds about 820,000 clones, nearly 95% seen once. In the naive CD8 group, cells lacked CD45RO and were positively selected for CCR7, so terminally differentiated effector memory CD45RA+ cells were left out. Points on this clone: Its antigen remains unidentified.

The chain carries TRBV10-1 and TRBJ2-2, with D maybe TRBD1 (5 bases). The TCR originated in a man aged 30 to 45 in good health. The sequenced material came from naive CD8+ T cells sorted from blood. CDR3 sequence (DNA): TGCGCCAGCAGTGATGGAACAGGATTGAACACCGGGGAGCTGTTTTTT. This codes for CASSDGTGLNTGELFF.